The 26 T cell receptor beta chains presented below share a single source sample, sequenced in a study of CD8+CD57+ T cells in acquired aplastic anemia (dated by TCRdb to between 2017 and 2018). Sequenced on an Illumina HiSeq 2000. Genomic DNA served as template for TCR beta VDJ combination and CDR3 sequence profiling. In TCRdb, the public reads were trimmed at Q25 with fastp and aligned with MiXCR, with productive beta chains retained. Each record represents a unique CDR3 protein, reported with the most common genes and DNA among its rows. Here the sample has about 400,000 distinct CDR3 sequences; roughly 68% occur a single time. The ten most abundant clones make up 3.5% to 4.5% of the sample. The sample taken for sequencing was sorted CD4+, CD8+, or CD8+CD57+ T cells (not recorded which) from PBMCs. These receptors all come from a human donor in good health, serving as a control.

Turning to this clonotype: The junction does not match germline at one end; this may be a read error. The chain couples TRBV20-1 to TRBJ1-1; D is unresolved. This CDR3 is 11 amino acids long. Per germline, CDR1 DFQATT and CDR2 SNEGSKA (reference sequence). This CDR3 reads CSARDVREAFF. CDR3 DNA sequence: TGCAGTGCTCGAGACGTCCGTGAAGCTTTCTTT.

The chain carries TRBV10-3 and TRBJ2-6; possible D gene TRBD2, 6 bases. V was cut by 5 bases and J by 0 bases, with 17 bases left in between. Germline values: CDR1 ENHRY, CDR2 SYGVKD. This CDR3 spans 18 amino acids. In DNA form, the CDR3 reads TGTGCCATCAGTCGTGACGGAGGGAGCATCTCTGGGGCCAACGTCCTGACTTTC. Its translation: CAISRDGGSISGANVLTF.

The sample holds one count of this clonotype. The final CDR3 position lacks the conserved phenylalanine or tryptophan, pointing to a likely read error. The DNA is omitted, as the CDR3 cannot be located on it reliably, and the CDR3 follows TCRdb's listing. The chain links TRBV10-3 to TRBJ1-5; the table's D call TRBD1 went unverified against the DNA. The CDR3 has 14 amino acids, counting both end residues. Germline CDR1 and CDR2: ENHRY and SYGVKD. The CDR3 loop reads CAISEGRGNQPLHG.

This clonotype has a count of ten or more. The chain has TRBV7-3 and TRBJ2-3; TRBD2 matches 15 bases. The CDR3 covers 18 residues. The V segment lost 0 bases and the J segment 5 bases; nucleotides outside the gene matches: 6. Germline V gene lookup returns CDR1 SGHTA and CDR2 FQGTGA. Written as DNA, the CDR3 is TGTGCCAGCAGCTTAACGAGGACTAGCGGGGGGGCCAGAGATACGCAGTATTTT. This gives the protein CASSLTRTSGGARDTQYF.

Comments on this clonotype: At one end the junction does not follow the germline gene, possibly because of a read error. The chain combines TRBV7-9 with TRBJ2-3; D unresolved. Germline V gives CDR1 SEHNR, CDR2 FQNEAQ (reference sequence). The CDR3 is 15 residues long. CDR3 nucleotide sequence: TGTGCCAGCAGCTTCCATTCCATACGCCTACATACGGAGTATTTT. It codes for CASSFHSIRLHTEYF.

In the case of this clonotype: A much bigger clone sits one base away, suggesting this may be a read error. The chain uses TRBV9 and TRBJ2-5, with D possibly TRBD1 on 6 matching bases. The CDR3 extends over 14 amino acids. Germline V gene lookup returns CDR1 SGDLS and CDR2 YYNGEE. This chain's CDR3 is CASSPDRIRETQHF. In DNA, the CDR3 is TGTGCCAGCAGCCCGGACAGAATAAGGGAGACCCAGCACTTC.

Worth noting for this clonotype: At one end the junction does not follow the germline gene, possibly because of a read error. The chain carries TRBV19 and TRBJ1-3; D not resolved. The V gene's germline CDR1 is LNHDA and CDR2 SQIVND (reference sequence). The CDR3 has 13 amino acids. In DNA form, the CDR3 reads TGTGCCAGCAGCGCCCAAGCAGAAGACACCCTACATTTT. Encoded protein: CASSAQAEDTLHF.

The gene calls are TRBV7-9 and TRBJ2-7, with 7 nucleotides matching TRBD1. Germline V gene data show CDR1 as SEHNR and CDR2 as FQNEAQ (reference sequence). With 3 bases clipped from V and 6 bases from J, the junction kept 2 bases outside the gene matches. This CDR3 has 12 amino acids. The CDR3 here is CASSFGTAEQYF. CDR3 coding DNA: TGTGCCAGCAGCTTTGGGACAGCCGAGCAGTACTTC.

This clonotype occurred a few times. The chain combines TRBV15 with TRBJ2-7; 14 bases are shared with TRBD2. CDR1 and CDR2 (germline): LNHNV, YYDKDF (reference sequence). The J segment lost 4 bases and the V segment lost 3 bases, leaving 5 bases of the junction unmatched. The length of the CDR3 is 16 residues. CDR3 residues: CATSRGLAGDVYEQYF. CDR3 bases: TGTGCCACCAGCAGGGGACTAGCGGGGGATGTGTACGAGCAGTACTTC.

This rearrangement joins TRBV7-6 to TRBJ2-7, with TRBD1 matching over 7 bases. The CDR3 is 16 residues long. Germline V lookup: CDR1 SGHVS, CDR2 FNYEAQ. The trim removed 2 bases at V and 2 bases at J, leaving 9 bases unmatched. CDR3 region: CASSLRGGKSPYEQYF. The CDR3 DNA reads TGTGCCAGCAGCTTAAGAGGGGGCAAGAGTCCCTACGAGCAGTACTTC.

Points on this clonotype: A read error is possible here, since a much larger clone lies one base away. The V and J genes are TRBV7-2 and TRBJ2-1; 10 nucleotides match TRBD2. V dropped 3 bases and J dropped 12; count of bases not matched to a gene: 8. The CDR3 consists of 14 residues. Germline loops: CDR1 SGHTA, CDR2 FQGNSA. The CDR3 here is CASSFKRGGFGQFF. The CDR3 DNA follows: TGTGCCAGCAGCTTTAAGCGGGGGGGCTTTGGGCAGTTCTTC.

The genes are TRBV3-2 and TRBJ1-6; the table's TRBD1 call for D was not verified on the DNA. TRBV3-2 is a pseudogene. CDR3 length: 15 residues. CDR3 region: CARSQKRGDNSPLHF. The CDR3 DNA is TGTGCCCGCAGCCAAAAGAGGGGGGATAATTCACCCCTCCACTTT.

The chain couples TRBV6-5 to TRBJ2-7, with TRBD2 identical over 9 bases. Germline V gene data show CDR1 as MNHEY and CDR2 as SVGAGI. The ends lost 7 bases at V and 4 bases at J; junction bases unmatched: 20. The CDR3 loop spans 18 amino acids. DNA for the CDR3: TGTGCCAGCATGTTCTCCTTCTCGGGCGGGGGGGCTCCTTACGAGCAGTACTTC. Translation gives CASMFSFSGGGAPYEQYF.

V is TRBV2 and J is TRBJ1-6; D unresolved. The V gene's germline CDR1 is SNHLY and CDR2 FYNNEI. Deletions cut 3 bases from V and 12 bases from J, with 12 bases between. CDR3 length: 13 residues. CDR3 sequence reads: CASSDSGLGPLHF. The CDR3 DNA reads as TGTGCCAGCAGTGATTCCGGGTTGGGACCCCTCCACTTT.

This chain links TRBV7-2 with TRBJ1-2; the D gene is possibly TRBD2 (7 bases). The J call may be in error: the DNA end matches TRBJ2-5 better. This CDR3 comprises 14 residues. Germline CDR1 reads SGHTA; CDR2 reads FQGNSA. The CDR3 protein is CASCVARGGYDQYF. CDR3 nucleotides: TGTGCCAGCTGCGTAGCTAGGGGGGGCTACGACCAGTACTTC.

With regard to this clonotype: In this CDR3 the conserved last residue, phenylalanine or tryptophan, is missing, so a read error is likely. The DNA is left out, because the CDR3 cannot be placed on it with certainty; the CDR3 is given as TCRdb lists it. This chain links TRBV7-2 with TRBJ2-3. Germline lookup yields CDR1 SGHTA and CDR2 FQGNSA. The CDR3 has 13 amino acids, counting both end residues. CDR3 sequence reads: CASSLGFTPPQSG.

On this clonotype itself: It is likely a read error, because the conserved phenylalanine at the end of the CDR3 is missing. No DNA is shown, since the ends of the CDR3 on it are uncertain; the CDR3 is the one TCRdb lists. The V and J genes are TRBV9 and TRBJ1-1. Germline V lookup: CDR1 SGDLS, CDR2 YYNGEE. The CDR3 comprises 13 residues, both ends counted. This CDR3 is CASSYEVSEQDFV.

The chain links TRBV9 to TRBJ1-1; D uncertain. Germline V gene lookup returns CDR1 SGDLS and CDR2 YYNGEE. This CDR3 comprises 14 residues. Trimming shortened V by 4 bases and J by 14 bases, and 24 bases separated the two germline ends. In DNA, the CDR3 is TGTGCCAGCAGCAGAGCCCAGGTCGCCACTCCGTTATTCTTT. Amino acids: CASSRAQVATPLFF. Supplemented by reference TRBV9 and TRBJ1-1, the full variable domain reads DSGVTQTPKHLITATGQRVTLRCSPRSGDLSVYWYQQSLDQGLQFLIQYYNGEERAKGNILERFSAQQFPDLHSELNLSSLELGDSALYFCASSRAQVATPLFFGQGTRLTVV.

This clonotype was recorded at least ten times. J is TRBJ1-1 and V is TRBV6-5; D unclear. Germline CDR1 reads MNHEY; CDR2 reads SVGAGI. The germline V and J ends were trimmed by 2 bases and 10 bases, with 14 bases remaining between them. The CDR3 has 13 residues. The CDR3, as DNA: TGTGCCAGCAGTTACGATGGAGGGAGGAGAGCTTTCTTT. Protein product: CASSYDGGRRAFF.

The chain combines TRBV7-9 with TRBJ1-6; maybe TRBD1 (5 bases). The V gene lost 6 bases and the J gene lost 13 bases, with 19 bases spanning the gap. Germline CDR1 is SEHNR and CDR2 is FQNEAQ (reference sequence). The CDR3 contains 14 residues. CDR3 sequence: CASRPWDRGSPLHF. The CDR3 DNA is TGTGCCAGCAGGCCATGGGACCGTGGTTCCCCCCTCCACTTT. The whole variable domain, filled in from reference TRBV7-9 and TRBJ1-6, reads DTGVSQNPRHKITKRGQNVTFRCDPISEHNRLYWYRQTLGQGPEFLTYFQNEAQLEKSRLLSDRFSAERPKGSFSTLEIQRTEQGDSAMYLCASRPWDRGSPLHFGNGTRLTVT.

This clonotype was counted ten times or more. The chain couples TRBV6-6 to TRBJ2-1; 8 bases fit TRBD1. Per the germline V gene, CDR1 is MNHNY and CDR2 is SVGAGI (reference sequence). The CDR3 has 15 residues. V dropped 6 bases and J dropped 5; count of bases not matched to a gene: 9. CDR3 DNA sequence: TGTGCCAGCAGCCCAAAAGACAGGGGCAACAATGAGCAGTTCTTC. This gives the protein CASSPKDRGNNEQFF.

The chain carries TRBV2 and TRBJ2-1, with no clear D. This CDR3 contains 14 residues. Looked up from germline, CDR1 is SNHLY and CDR2 is FYNNEI. V shed 6 bases and J shed 9 bases, with 18 bases lying between them. The CDR3 nucleotides read TGTGCCAGCAGAACGACACTCCCGAACACTGAGCAGTTCTTC. Translated: CASRTTLPNTEQFF.

The chain employs TRBV6-6 and TRBJ2-3; 9 bases are a match to TRBD2. V was clipped by 8 bases and J by 6 bases; unmatched bases: 12. Germline loops: CDR1 MNHNY, CDR2 SVGAGI (reference sequence). The CDR3 length is 15 residues. CDR3 DNA sequence: TGTGCCAGCCATTGGAGCGGGGGGAACGGGGATACGCAGTATTTT. Its protein is CASHWSGGNGDTQYF.

With regard to this clonotype: Germline is not matched at one junction end, which may reflect a read error. The CDR3 DNA is TGCAGCGTTAGAGAGGAGACCCAGCACCAGCATTTT. Translating it yields CSVREETQHQHF. This chain joins TRBV20-1 and TRBJ1-5, with D unresolved. The CDR3 length is 12 residues. Germline V CDR1 and CDR2: DFQATT, SNEGSKA (reference sequence).

In regard to this clonotype: Mismatch with germline at one junction end may stem from a read error. The rearrangement joins TRBV9 to TRBJ2-6; D is possibly TRBD2 (7 bases). CDR1 and CDR2 (germline): SGDLS, YYNGEE. CDR3 length: 17 amino acids. CDR3 in DNA: TGTGCCAGCAGTGTGGGGGCAAGCGAGGGGGGGGCGAACGTCCTGACTTTC. Protein sequence: CASSVGASEGGANVLTF.

V and J are TRBV5-8 and TRBJ1-1; TRBD1 might be the D (6 bases). Deletions cut 7 bases from V and 0 bases from J, with 16 bases between. The CDR3 has 15 residues. Germline V CDR1 and CDR2: SGHTS, YDEGEE. CDR3 DNA: TGTGCCAGCGGTATACCGGGACATCTGAACACTGAAGCTTTCTTT. Its protein is CASGIPGHLNTEAFF.